The present T cell receptor (beta chain) was sequenced within a study of metastatic and nonmetastatic thyroid tumors. With MiXCR, TCRdb called clones anew from the PCR reads. The top ten clones hold more than 13% of a sample with about 12,000 clones, roughly 21% of them seen once. This clone was recorded at least ten times. With 4 bases removed from V and 4 bases from J, the gap between germline ends came to 10 bases. The CDR3 loop spans 13 amino acids. Germline V gene data show CDR1 as LGHNA and CDR2 as YNFKEQ. Thyroid surgery had not been preceded by any treatment in any patient. This clonotype was obtained from a female donor with papillary thyroid cancer or a benign thyroid nodule (not recorded which). Some clones in this sample may be carry-over from other donors' samples. This sequence joins TRBV4-2 and TRBJ1-2; D remains ambiguous. The source material was adjacent normal tissue. The CDR3 here is CASSPGGIYGYTF. DNA for the CDR3: TGTGCCAGCAGCCCAGGAGGAATCTATGGCTACACCTTC.